Detailed here is one TCR beta chain. The antigen it recognizes is unknown. The input lacks base qualities; no much larger clone sits a single base away. The data stem from a study of CD8+ T cells in alopecia areata (dated by TCRdb to 2016 to 2019). Concerning the study at large: The treated patients, all with moderate-to-severe alopecia areata, were enrolled in an open-label pilot trial of oral tofacitinib given at 5 to 10 mg twice daily. In both human patients and the C3H/HeJ mouse model, the study applied high-throughput TCRbeta sequencing to look at T cell clonal expansion in alopecia areata. Tofacitinib was given for 6 to 18 months, followed by 6 months of follow-up off drug to assess delayed response and recurrence. Biopsies were taken from tofacitinib-treated patients at baseline and at 4 and 24 weeks of treatment, and a later scalp biopsy was taken in several of the tofacitinib-treated patients. Amplification of TCRbeta CDR3 regions was done by immunoSEQ multiplex PCR using 35 Vbeta forward primers and 13 Jbeta reverse primers. Human TCRbeta sequencing covered scalp tissue and sorted CD4+ and CD8+ peripheral blood T cells from patchy and totalis/universalis alopecia areata patients and healthy controls. Scalp clonality was compared across normal scalp (n=4), patchy alopecia areata scalp (n=8), and alopecia totalis/universalis scalp (n=8). In treated patients, disease severity was measured using the SALT score, which gives the percentage of scalp surface area affected. RNA was obtained with the PAXgene miRNA kit for fixed scalp, the miRNeasy kit for PBMCs, and the RNeasy kit for mouse skin. The paper as a whole reports these results and caveats: Scalp TCR repertoire analysis is complicated because resident alphabeta T cells in normal human skin are also sequenced, whereas mouse skin is dominated by gammadelta T cells. The treated cohort was small, with a single nonresponder, so links between baseline CD8+ expansion and response need larger studies. Compared with normal scalp, lesional scalp, particularly in alopecia totalis/universalis, had higher clonality and more expanded CD8+ clones, which suggests antigenic drive. Scalp clonality and the number of expanded CD8+ clones among the top 100 scalp clones were significantly decreased by tofacitinib. Shared TCR sequences between patients were less evident than in mice, which may be partly attributable to HLA diversity in the patient population. During tofacitinib treatment, many expanded lesional clones stuck around in both scalp and blood, and this persistence may partly explain why relapse happens after treatment is stopped.

From cysteine to phenylalanine, the CDR3 is 14 amino acids long. The DNA shown is the 42-base CDR3, in frame from base 1. Based on the germline V gene (reference sequence), the CDR1 and CDR2 sequences are MNHEY and SMNVEV. V is shortened by 5 bases, J by 8 bases, and the region joining them spans 15 bases. The sample's time point label, decoded: more than 3 weeks on oral tofacitinib. The treatment or condition label, as the study defines it: oral pan-JAK inhibitor, 5-10 mg twice daily. Lesional scalp punch biopsies and peripheral blood were obtained from alopecia areata patients. After PBMCs were isolated by density centrifugation and stained for CD3, CD4 and CD8, a FACSAria was used to sort CD4+ and CD8+ T cells. The library was made by the immunoSEQ multiplex PCR assay. RNA was extracted from all samples and reverse transcribed into cDNA as template for TCR sequencing. SuperScript III was used for first-strand cDNA synthesis, primed with a 2:1 mix of oligo-dT and random hexamers. A synthetic immune receptor repertoire was used to assess amplification bias, and residual bias was removed computationally. The authors' pipeline ran thus. Raw reads were preprocessed to remove errors, and CDR3 was defined by IMGT conventions from the conserved cysteine to phenylalanine. Clonality was computed as 1 minus the Shannon entropy, with the entropy normalized by log2 of the number of productive unique TCRs. Whether scalp clones were CD4 or CD8 was inferred by matching scalp TCRbeta sequences against CD4 and CD8 repertoires sorted from blood. Not all clones reach the TCRdb copy of this immuneACCESS table, which keeps in-frame sequences only. Checked studies attribute under half of the gap to unresolved V genes and leave the rest unexplained. That table gives V, J and clone size, and the DNA gave D and trimming. The sample has some 200,000 clones on record, more than 55% of them singletons. Of the sample, 3% to 3.5% falls within the top ten clones.

The source material was CD4+ T cells sorted from blood, sampled at week 4, from a patient treated with tofacitinib. The TCR comes from a human donor with alopecia areata. Here the chain combines TRBV27 and TRBJ2-2; no D gene can be assigned with confidence. CDR3 protein: CASSLRVDGGELFF. The DNA sequence reads TGTGCCAGCAGTCTCCGGGTCGACGGAGGGGAGCTGTTTTTT.